A selection of T cell receptor beta chains follows, all from one sample in a study of T-cell reconstitution after alpha-beta-depleted transplantation in children. Each CDR3 protein gets one entry after TCRdb re-called the PCR reads with MiXCR. The sample comprises around 240,000 distinct CDR3 sequences, 6.5% to 9% of which are singletons, and approximately 6% rests with the top ten. The source material was PBMCs, mostly from graft donor cells, sampled 180 days after TCRalphabeta/CD19-depleted stem cell transplant. All receptors come from a male patient under 18 who had a stem cell transplant for acute lymphoblastic leukemia, so the T cells may come from the graft donor. Both conserved end residues are part of each CDR3. The order of the fields is V gene, CDR3 length, clone size, CDR3 protein. Where a row states a size, it is once, few, many or the class of an expanded clone; other rows omit it.

>TRBV21-1|17|many
CASSKAETSGNTGELFF
>TRBV10-3|15|many
CAIRFTSGGYNEQFF
>TRBV12-3/TRBV12-4|15|.
CASTPGRAGLDTQYF
>TRBV27|11|many
CASRGPYGYTF
>TRBV7-9|16|many
CASSLGLATSYNEQFF
>TRBV28|13|many
CASGSPSHYEQYF
>TRBV6-5|17|many
CASSYSSTGAGANVLTF
>TRBV28|13|many
CASNLNRVWGYTF
>TRBV12-3/TRBV12-4|15|many
CASSLGGNSNQPQHF
>TRBV7-9|12|many
CATAGKNTEAFF
>TRBV25-1|14|many
CASSEEELLYGYTF
>TRBV20-1|11|many
CSARQGSGYTF
>TRBV18|15|many
CASSPVTGTNQPQHF
>TRBV27|16|many
CASSLLLGGPSNEQFF
>TRBV13|14|many
CASSPGQGRYGYTF
>TRBV27|14|many
CASSLRQGTNEQYF
>TRBV6-2/TRBV6-3|15|many
CASSSTRRGGYEQYF
>TRBV6-5|17|many
CASSYSIIAVSTDTQYF
>TRBV7-9|13|few
CASSRDLDNEQFF
>TRBV6-1|14|many
CASAPGLDTMKQFF
>TRBV5-1|16|few
CASSLPSGVAMDTQYF
>TRBV29-1|17|many
CSVGDREGGSPYYGYTF